These 4 T cell receptor beta chains came from one sample sequenced in a study of T-cell reconstitution after alpha-beta-depleted transplantation in children. Unique molecular identifiers were built into the TCRbeta library. TCRdb analysed the PCR reads with MiXCR anew, one entry per CDR3 protein. The repertoire holds a few hundred thousand distinct CDR3 sequences, with approximately 9% as singletons. Sequenced material: PBMCs from the stem cell graft donor, taken from the stem cell graft. The source of these receptors is a human donor who donated a stem cell graft to a child with acute lymphoblastic leukemia.

Worth noting for this clonotype: Germline is not matched at one junction end, which may reflect a read error. The genes are TRBV7-9 and TRBJ2-1; perhaps TRBD2 as D (5 bases). Germline V gene lookup returns CDR1 SEHNR and CDR2 FQNEAQ (reference sequence). The CDR3 runs 12 residues. Here the CDR3 reads CEGINKYNEQFF. The CDR3 DNA reads as TGCGAGGGAATAAACAAATACAATGAGCAGTTCTTC. The whole variable domain, filled in from reference TRBV7-9 and TRBJ2-1, reads DTGVSQNPRHKITKRGQNVTFRCDPISEHNRLYWYRQTLGQGPEFLTYFQNEAQLEKSRLLSDRFSAERPKGSFSTLEIQRTEQGDSAMYLCEGINKYNEQFFGPGTRLTVL.

This clonotype has a count of ten or more. The chain uses TRBV4-3 and TRBJ1-2; TRBD1 is a possible D gene (5 bases). The ends were cut back, 1 base at V and 2 bases at J, with 5 bases in the middle. The V gene's germline CDR1 is LGHNA and CDR2 YSLEER. The length of the CDR3 is 13 residues. CDR3 residues: CASSQGTNYGYTF. CDR3 nucleotide sequence: TGCGCCAGCAGCCAAGGGACAAACTATGGCTACACCTTC.

This clonotype came up many times. The chain links TRBV11-2 to TRBJ2-7, with D tentatively TRBD2 (5 bases). This CDR3 comprises 14 residues. The germline V gene has CDR1 SGHAT and CDR2 FQNNGV. The V and J ends lost 3 bases and 1 base respectively, with 10 bases between them. CDR3 loop: CASSFSVPSYEQYF. The CDR3 DNA is TGTGCCAGCAGCTTTAGCGTACCTTCCTACGAGCAGTACTTC.

In this sample, this clonotype turned up many times. The chain uses TRBV10-3 and TRBJ1-1; D not certain. Trimming cost V 3 bases and J 1 base, with 12 bases left between them. This CDR3 spans 15 amino acids. Looked up from germline, CDR1 is ENHRY and CDR2 is SYGVKD. The CDR3 DNA reads as TGTGCCATCAGTGATTTAGCCAGCACGAACACTGAAGCTTTCTTT. Its translation is CAISDLASTNTEAFF.